This record concerns one TCR beta chain sequence. TCRdb's table, derived via immunoSEQ multiplex PCR, lists solely in-frame clones and lacks some. The profile shows tens of thousands of clones, roughly 89% of them singletons. This specimen belongs to a study of siplizumab effects on memory and regulatory T cells. The CDR3 has 14 residues. Germline V gene lookup returns CDR1 MRHNA and CDR2 SNTAGT. V was cut by 4 bases and J by 0 bases, with 4 bases left in between. Sequences were obtained from Tregs sorted from blood. This chain connects TRBV6-4 to TRBJ1-6; unclear D gene. This receptor was obtained from a human donor in good health. The chain's CDR3 is CASSVSSYNSPLHF. CDR3 in DNA: TGTGCCAGCAGTGTAAGCTCCTATAATTCACCCCTCCACTTT.